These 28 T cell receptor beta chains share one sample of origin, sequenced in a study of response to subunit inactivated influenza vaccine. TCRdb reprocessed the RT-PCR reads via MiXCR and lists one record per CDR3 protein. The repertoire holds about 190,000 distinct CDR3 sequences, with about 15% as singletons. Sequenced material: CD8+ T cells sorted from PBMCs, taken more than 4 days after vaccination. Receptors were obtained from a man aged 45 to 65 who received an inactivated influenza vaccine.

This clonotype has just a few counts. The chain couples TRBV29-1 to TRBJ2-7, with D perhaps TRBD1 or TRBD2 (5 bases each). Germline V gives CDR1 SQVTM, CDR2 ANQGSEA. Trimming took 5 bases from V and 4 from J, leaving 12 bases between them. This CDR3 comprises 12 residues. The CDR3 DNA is TGCAGCGTTCTCCAGGGCGGGTACGAGCAGTACTTC. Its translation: CSVLQGGYEQYF.

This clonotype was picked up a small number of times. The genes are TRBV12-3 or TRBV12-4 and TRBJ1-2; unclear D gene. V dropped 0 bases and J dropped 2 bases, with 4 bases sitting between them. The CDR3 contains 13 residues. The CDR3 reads CASSLAANYGYTF. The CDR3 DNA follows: TGTGCCAGCAGTTTAGCAGCGAACTATGGCTACACCTTC.

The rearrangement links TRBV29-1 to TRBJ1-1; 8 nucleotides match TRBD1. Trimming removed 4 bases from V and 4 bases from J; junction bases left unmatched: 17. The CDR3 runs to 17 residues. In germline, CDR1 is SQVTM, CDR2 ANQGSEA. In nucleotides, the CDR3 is TGCAGCGTTGCGGACAGGGAGGTCGTGGGTTCCGGCACTGAAGCTTTCTTT. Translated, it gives CSVADREVVGSGTEAFF.

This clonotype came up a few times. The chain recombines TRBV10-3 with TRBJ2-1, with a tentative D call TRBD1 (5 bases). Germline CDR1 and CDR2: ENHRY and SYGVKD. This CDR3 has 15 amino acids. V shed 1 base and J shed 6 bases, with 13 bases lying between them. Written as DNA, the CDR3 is TGTGCCATCAGTGAGTGGCAGGGTTCAAGCAATGAGCAGTTCTTC. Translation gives CAISEWQGSSNEQFF.

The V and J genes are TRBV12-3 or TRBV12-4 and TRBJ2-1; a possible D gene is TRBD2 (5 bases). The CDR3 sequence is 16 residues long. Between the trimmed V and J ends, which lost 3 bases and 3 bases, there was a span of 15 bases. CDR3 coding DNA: TGTGCCAGCAGTTTCTTCGGTCCGGGGAGCTACAATGAGCAGTTCTTC. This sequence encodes CASSFFGPGSYNEQFF.

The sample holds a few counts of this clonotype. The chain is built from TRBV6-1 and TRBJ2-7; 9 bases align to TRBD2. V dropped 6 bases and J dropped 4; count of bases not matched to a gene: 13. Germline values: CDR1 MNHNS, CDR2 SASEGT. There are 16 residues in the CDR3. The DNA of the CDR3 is TGTGCCAGCAGCCTACGGGGCGGCGGGAGGGCGTACGAGCAGTACTTC. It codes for CASSLRGGGRAYEQYF.

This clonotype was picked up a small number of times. The CDR3 coding sequence is TGTGCCAGCAGCTTACCCCCGACAGGGGACCCCTACGAGCAGTACTTC. Translated: CASSLPPTGDPYEQYF. The chain couples TRBV11-2 to TRBJ2-7, with TRBD1 matching 8 bases. The ends lost 2 bases at V and 2 bases at J; junction bases unmatched: 8. CDR1 is SGHAT and CDR2 is FQNNGV in the germline V gene. The CDR3 has 16 amino acids.

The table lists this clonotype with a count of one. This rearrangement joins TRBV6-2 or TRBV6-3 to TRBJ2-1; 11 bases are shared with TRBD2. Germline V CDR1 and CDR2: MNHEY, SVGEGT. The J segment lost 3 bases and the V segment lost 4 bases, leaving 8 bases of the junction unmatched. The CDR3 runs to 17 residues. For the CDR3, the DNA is TGTGCCAGCAGTTCCTGGACTAGCGGGCCCAACTACAATGAGCAGTTCTTC. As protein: CASSSWTSGPNYNEQFF.

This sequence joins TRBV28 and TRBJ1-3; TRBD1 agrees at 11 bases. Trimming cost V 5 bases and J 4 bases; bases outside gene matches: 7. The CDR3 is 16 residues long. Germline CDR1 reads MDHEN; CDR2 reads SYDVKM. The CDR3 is CASSPGTGGMGNTIYF. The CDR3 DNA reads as TGTGCCAGCAGTCCTGGGACAGGGGGAATGGGAAACACCATATATTTT.

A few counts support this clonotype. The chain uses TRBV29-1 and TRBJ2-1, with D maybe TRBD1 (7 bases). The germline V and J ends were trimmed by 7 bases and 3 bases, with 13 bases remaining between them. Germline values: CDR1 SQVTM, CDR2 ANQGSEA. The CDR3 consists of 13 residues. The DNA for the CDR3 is TGCAGCGAGACCAGGGGGGACTACAATGAGCAGTTCTTC. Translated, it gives CSETRGDYNEQFF.

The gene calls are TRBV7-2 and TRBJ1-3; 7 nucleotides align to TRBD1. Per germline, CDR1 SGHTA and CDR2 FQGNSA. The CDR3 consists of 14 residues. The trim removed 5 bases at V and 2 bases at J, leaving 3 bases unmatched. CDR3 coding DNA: TGTGCCAGCAGCGTCGGGACAGCTGGAAACACCATATATTTT. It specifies CASSVGTAGNTIYF. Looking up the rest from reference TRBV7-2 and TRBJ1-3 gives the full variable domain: GAGVSQSPSNKVTEKGKDVELRCDPISGHTALYWYRQSLGQGLEFLIYFQGNSAPDKSGLPSDRFSAERTGGSVSTLTIQRTQQEDSAVYLCASSVGTAGNTIYFGEGSWLTVV.

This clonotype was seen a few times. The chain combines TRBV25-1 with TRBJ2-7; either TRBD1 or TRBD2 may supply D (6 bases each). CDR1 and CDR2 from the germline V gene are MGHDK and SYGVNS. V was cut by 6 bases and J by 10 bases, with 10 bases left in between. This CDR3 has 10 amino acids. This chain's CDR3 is CASRGAGQYF. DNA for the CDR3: TGTGCCAGCAGGGGGGCGGGACAGTACTTC.

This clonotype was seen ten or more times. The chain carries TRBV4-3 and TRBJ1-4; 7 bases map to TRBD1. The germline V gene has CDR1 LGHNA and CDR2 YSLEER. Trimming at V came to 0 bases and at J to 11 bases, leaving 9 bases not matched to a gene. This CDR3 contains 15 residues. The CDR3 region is CASSQEPVDRDKLFF. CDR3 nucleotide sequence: TGCGCCAGCAGCCAAGAACCAGTCGACAGGGATAAACTGTTTTTT.

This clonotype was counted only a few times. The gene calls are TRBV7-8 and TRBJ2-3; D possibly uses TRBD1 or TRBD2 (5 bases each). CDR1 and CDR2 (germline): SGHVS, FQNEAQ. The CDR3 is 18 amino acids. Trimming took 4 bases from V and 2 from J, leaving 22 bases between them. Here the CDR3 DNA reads TGTGCCAGCAGCTACATCATCCGGGACGGTTTACACACAGATACGCAGTATTTT. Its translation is CASSYIIRDGLHTDTQYF.

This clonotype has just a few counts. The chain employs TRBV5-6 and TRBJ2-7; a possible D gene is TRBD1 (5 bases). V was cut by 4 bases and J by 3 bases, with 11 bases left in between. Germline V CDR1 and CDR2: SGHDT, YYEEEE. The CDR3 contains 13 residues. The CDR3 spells CASSQPGNYEQYF. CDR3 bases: TGTGCCAGCAGCCAACCAGGGAACTACGAGCAGTACTTC.

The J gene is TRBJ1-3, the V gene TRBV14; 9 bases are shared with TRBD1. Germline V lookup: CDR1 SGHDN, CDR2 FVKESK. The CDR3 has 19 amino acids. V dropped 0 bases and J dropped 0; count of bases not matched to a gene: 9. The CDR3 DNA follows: TGTGCCAGCAGCCAAGATAGGAGACAGGGGGACTTCTCTGGAAACACCATATATTTT. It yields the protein CASSQDRRQGDFSGNTIYF.

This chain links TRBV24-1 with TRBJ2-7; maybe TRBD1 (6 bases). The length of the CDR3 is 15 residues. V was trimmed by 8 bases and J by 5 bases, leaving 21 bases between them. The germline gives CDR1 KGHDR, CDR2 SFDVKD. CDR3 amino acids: CATTQDGTREDEQYF. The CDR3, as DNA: TGTGCCACCACCCAAGACGGGACAAGAGAGGACGAGCAGTACTTC.

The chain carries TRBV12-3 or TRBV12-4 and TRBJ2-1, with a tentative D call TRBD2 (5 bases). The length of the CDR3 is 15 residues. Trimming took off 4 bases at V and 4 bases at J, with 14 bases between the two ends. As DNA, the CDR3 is TGTGCCAGCAGTTCCGGGATTGGCCTTTACAATGAGCAGTTCTTC. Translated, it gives CASSSGIGLYNEQFF.

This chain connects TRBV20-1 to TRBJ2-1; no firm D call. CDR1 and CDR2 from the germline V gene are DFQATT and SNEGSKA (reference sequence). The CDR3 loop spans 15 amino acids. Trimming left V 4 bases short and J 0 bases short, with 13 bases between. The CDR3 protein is CSAKGAPSSYNEQFF. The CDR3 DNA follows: TGCAGTGCTAAAGGCGCCCCGAGCTCCTACAATGAGCAGTTCTTC.

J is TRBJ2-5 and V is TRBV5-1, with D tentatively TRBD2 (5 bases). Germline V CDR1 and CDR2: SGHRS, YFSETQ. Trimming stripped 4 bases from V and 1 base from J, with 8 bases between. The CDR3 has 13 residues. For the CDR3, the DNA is TGCGCCAGCAGCCGAGGGCCCCAAGAGACCCAGTACTTC. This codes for CASSRGPQETQYF.

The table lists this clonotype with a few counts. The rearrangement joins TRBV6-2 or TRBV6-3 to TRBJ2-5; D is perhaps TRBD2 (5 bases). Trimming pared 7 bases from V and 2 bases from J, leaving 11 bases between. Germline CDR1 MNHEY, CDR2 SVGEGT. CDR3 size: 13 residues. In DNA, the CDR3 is TGTGCCAGCACCTGGACTGCGCAAGAGACCCAGTACTTC. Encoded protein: CASTWTAQETQYF.

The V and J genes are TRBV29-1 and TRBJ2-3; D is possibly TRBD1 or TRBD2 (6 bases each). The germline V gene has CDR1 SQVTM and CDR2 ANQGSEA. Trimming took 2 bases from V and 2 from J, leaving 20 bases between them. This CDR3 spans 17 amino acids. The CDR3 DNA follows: TGCAGCGTTGAATCTCCGGCGGGACACCGTCTCACAGATACGCAGTATTTT. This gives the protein CSVESPAGHRLTDTQYF.

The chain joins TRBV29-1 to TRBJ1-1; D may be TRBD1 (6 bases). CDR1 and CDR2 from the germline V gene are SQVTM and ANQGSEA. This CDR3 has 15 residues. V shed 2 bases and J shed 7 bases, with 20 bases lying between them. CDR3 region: CSVESGENGMDEAFF. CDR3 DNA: TGCAGCGTTGAATCAGGGGAAAACGGTATGGATGAAGCTTTCTTT.

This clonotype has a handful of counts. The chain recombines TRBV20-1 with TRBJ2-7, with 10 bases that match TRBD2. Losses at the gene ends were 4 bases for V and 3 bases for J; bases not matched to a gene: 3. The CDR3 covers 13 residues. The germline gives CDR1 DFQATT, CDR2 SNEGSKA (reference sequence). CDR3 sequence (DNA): TGCAGTGCTACCGGGACTAGCGACTACGAGCAGTACTTC. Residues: CSATGTSDYEQYF.

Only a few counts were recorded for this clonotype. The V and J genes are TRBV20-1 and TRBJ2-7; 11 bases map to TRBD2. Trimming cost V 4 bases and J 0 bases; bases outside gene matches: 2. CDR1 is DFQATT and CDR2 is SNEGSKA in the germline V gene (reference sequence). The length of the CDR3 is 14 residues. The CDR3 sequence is CSAKTSGVSYEQYF. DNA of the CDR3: TGCAGTGCTAAGACTAGCGGGGTCTCCTACGAGCAGTACTTC.

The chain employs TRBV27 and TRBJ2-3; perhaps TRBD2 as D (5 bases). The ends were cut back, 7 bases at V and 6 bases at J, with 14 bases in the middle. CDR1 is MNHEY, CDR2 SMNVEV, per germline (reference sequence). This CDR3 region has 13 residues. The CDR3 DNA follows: TGTGCCAGCACGCGGGCGCATTGGGATACGCAGTATTTT. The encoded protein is CASTRAHWDTQYF.

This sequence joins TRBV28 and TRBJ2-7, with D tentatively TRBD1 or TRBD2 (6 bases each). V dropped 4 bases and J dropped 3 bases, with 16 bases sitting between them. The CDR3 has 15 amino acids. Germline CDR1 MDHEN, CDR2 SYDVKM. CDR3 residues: CASSYSRGGLYEQYF. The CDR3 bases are TGTGCCAGCAGTTACTCGCGAGGGGGACTCTACGAGCAGTACTTC.

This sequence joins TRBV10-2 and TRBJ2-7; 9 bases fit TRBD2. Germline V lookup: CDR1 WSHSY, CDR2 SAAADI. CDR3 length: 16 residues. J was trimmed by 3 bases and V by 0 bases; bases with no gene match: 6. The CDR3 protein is CASSESLRGGFYEQYF. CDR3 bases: TGCGCCAGCAGTGAGTCCTTGCGGGGGGGCTTCTACGAGCAGTACTTC.